The clone carrying this TCR beta chain was observed a handful of times. Its antigen is not known. The data were taken from a study of PD-1 blockade in classical Hodgkin lymphoma. This CDR3 has 13 residues. The germline V and J ends were trimmed by 4 bases and 7 bases, with 11 bases remaining between them. Germline CDR1 is MNHEY and CDR2 is SMNVEV (reference sequence). Some clones are missing from TCRdb's copy, which holds only in-frame ones; the method was immunoSEQ multiplex PCR. The sample consists of about 99,000 clones, more than 80% of them appearing once. No patient escaped relapse after autologous stem cell transplantation, and brentuximab vedotin exposure varied. Best outcomes ranged across complete response, partial response and progressive disease. Overall study findings and caveats: In newly diagnosed patients, baseline TCR diversity was reportedly below that of healthy donors. Later analyses included only patients treated at least 1 year post-ASCT. Similar baseline diversity was found in complete responders and newly diagnosed patients.

The source was peripheral blood mononuclear cells (PBMCs), collected before the second cycle of nivolumab. This chain uses TRBV27 with TRBJ1-5; tentative D call: TRBD1 (6 bases). The origin of this receptor is a human donor with classical Hodgkin lymphoma. The CDR3 region is CASSSTGYQPQHF. The CDR3 DNA reads as TGTGCCAGCAGTTCCACAGGGTACCAGCCCCAGCATTTT.